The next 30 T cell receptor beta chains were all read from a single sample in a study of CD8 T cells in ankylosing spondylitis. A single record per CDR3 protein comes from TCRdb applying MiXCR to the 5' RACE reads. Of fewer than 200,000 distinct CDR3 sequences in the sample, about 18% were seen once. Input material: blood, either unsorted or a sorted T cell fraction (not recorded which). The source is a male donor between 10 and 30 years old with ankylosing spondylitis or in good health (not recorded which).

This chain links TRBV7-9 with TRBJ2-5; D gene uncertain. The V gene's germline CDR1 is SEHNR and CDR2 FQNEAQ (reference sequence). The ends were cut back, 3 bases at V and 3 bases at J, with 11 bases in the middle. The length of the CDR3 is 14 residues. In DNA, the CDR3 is TGTGCCAGCAGCTTGTTTGGAGCCGAAGAGACCCAGTACTTC. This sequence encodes CASSLFGAEETQYF.

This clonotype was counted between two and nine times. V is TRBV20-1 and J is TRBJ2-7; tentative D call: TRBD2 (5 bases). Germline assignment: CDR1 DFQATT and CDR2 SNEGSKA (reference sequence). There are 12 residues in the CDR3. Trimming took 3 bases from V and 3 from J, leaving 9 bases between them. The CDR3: CSAREEGYEQYF. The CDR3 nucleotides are TGCAGTGCTAGGGAAGAGGGCTACGAGCAGTACTTC.

The CDR3 DNA reads TGTGCCATCACTGCGGTCAGGGGGAACACTGAAGCTTTCTTT. This codes for CAITAVRGNTEAFF. The J gene is TRBJ1-1, the V gene TRBV10-3; weak D call: TRBD1 (6 bases). Germline loops: CDR1 ENHRY, CDR2 SYGVKD. The CDR3 has 14 residues. The germline V and J ends were trimmed by 7 bases and 1 base, with 13 bases remaining between them.

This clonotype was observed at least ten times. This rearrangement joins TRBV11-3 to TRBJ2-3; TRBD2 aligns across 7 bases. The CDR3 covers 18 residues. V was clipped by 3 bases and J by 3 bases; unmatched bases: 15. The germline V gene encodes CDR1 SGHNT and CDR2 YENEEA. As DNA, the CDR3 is TGTGCCAGCAGCTTGGGCCTAGCGGTCCAGGCAGAAACAGATACGCAGTATTTT. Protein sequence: CASSLGLAVQAETDTQYF.

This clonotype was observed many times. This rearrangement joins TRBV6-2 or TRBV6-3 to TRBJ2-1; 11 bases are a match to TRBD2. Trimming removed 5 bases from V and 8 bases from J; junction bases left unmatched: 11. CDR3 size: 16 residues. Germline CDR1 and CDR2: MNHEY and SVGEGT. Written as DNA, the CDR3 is TGTGCCAGCAGTCCCCGCGGACTAGCGGGCGCACATGAGCAGTTCTTC. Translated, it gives CASSPRGLAGAHEQFF.

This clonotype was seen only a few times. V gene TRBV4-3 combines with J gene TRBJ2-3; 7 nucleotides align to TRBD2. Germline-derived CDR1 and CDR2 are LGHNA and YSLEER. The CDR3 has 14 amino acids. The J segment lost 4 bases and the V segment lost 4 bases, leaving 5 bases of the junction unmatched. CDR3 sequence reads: CASSPGRSADTQYF. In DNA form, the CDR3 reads TGCGCCAGCAGCCCCGGGAGGAGTGCAGATACGCAGTATTTT.

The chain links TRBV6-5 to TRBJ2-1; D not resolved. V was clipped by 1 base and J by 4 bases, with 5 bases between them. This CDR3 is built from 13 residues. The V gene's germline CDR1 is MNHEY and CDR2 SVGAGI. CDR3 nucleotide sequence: TGTGCCAGCAGTTACTACCAATACAATGAGCAGTTCTTC. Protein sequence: CASSYYQYNEQFF.

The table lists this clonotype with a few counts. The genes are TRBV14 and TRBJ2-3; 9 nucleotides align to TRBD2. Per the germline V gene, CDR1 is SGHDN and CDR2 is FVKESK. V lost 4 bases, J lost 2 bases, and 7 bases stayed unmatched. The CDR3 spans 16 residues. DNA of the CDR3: TGTGCCAGCAGCCGACTCGTAGCGGGAGTCACAGATACGCAGTATTTT. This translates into CASSRLVAGVTDTQYF. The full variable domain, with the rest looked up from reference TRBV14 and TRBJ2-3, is EAGVTQFPSHSVIEKGQTVTLRCDPISGHDNLYWYRRVMGKEIKFLLHFVKESKQDESGMPNNRFLAERTGGTYSTLKVQPAELEDSGVYFCASSRLVAGVTDTQYFGPGTRLTVL.

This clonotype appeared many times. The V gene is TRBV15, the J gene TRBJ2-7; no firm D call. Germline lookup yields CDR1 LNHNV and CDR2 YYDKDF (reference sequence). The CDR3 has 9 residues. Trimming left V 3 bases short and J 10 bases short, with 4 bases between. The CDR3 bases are TGTGCCACCAGCAGCCTCCAGTACGTC. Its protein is CATSSLQYV.

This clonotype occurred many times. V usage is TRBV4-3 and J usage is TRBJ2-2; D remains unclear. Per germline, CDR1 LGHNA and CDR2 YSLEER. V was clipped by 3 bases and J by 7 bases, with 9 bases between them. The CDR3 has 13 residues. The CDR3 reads CASSHSLFGELFF. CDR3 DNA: TGCGCCAGCAGCCATAGCTTGTTCGGGGAGCTGTTTTTT.

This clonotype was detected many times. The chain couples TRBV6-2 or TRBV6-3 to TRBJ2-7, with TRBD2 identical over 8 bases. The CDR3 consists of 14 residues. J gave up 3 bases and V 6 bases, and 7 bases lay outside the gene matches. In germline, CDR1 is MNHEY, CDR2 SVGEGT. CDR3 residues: CASSQSGSVYEQYV. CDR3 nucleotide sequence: TGTGCCAGCAGCCAAAGCGGGAGTGTCTACGAGCAGTACGTC.

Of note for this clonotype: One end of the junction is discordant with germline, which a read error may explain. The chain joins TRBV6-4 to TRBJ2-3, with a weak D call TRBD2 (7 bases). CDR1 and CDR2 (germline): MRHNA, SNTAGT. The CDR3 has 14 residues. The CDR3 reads CASSDSDVSGGTIF. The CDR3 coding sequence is TGTGCCAGCAGTGACAGTGACGTATCGGGGGGCACCATTTTT.

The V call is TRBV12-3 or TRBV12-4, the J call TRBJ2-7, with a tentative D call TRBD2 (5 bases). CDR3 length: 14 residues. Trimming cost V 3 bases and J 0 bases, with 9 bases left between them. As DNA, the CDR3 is TGTGCCAGCAGTTTGCGACGGGGCTCCTACGAGCAGTACTTC. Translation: CASSLRRGSYEQYF.

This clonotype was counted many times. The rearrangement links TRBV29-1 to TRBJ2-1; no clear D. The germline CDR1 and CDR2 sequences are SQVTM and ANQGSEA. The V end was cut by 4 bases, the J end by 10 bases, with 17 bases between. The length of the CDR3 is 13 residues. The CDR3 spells CSVGRRATPEQFF. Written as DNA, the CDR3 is TGCAGCGTTGGACGAAGGGCTACTCCAGAGCAGTTCTTC.

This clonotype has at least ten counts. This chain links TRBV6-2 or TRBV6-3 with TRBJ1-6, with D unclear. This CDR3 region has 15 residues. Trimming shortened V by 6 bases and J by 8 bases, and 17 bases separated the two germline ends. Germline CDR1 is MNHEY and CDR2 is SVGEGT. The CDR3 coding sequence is TGTGCCAGCAGCCCTAGGGTGGCAGTCGATTCACCCCTCCACTTT. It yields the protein CASSPRVAVDSPLHF.

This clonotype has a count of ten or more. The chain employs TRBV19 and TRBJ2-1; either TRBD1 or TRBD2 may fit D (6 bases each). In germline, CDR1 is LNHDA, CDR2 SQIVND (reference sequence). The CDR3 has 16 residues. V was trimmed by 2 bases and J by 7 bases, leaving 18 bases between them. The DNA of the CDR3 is TGTGCCAGTAGTATAAAGGGCGGACGAGGGGGGAATGAGCAGTTCTTC. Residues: CASSIKGGRGGNEQFF.

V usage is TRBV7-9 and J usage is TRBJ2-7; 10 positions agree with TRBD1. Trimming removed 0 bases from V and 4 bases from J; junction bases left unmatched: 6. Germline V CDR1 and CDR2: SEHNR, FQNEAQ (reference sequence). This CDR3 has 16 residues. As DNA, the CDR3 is TGTGCCAGCAGCTTAGCTGGGGGACAGGGGCCGTACGAGCAGTACGTC. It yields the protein CASSLAGGQGPYEQYV.

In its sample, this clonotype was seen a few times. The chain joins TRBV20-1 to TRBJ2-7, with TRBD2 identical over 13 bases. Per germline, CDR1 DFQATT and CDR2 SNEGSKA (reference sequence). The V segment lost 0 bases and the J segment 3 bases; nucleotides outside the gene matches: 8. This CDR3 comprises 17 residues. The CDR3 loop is CSARDLGLAGSYYEQYF. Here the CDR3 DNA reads TGCAGTGCTAGAGATTTGGGACTAGCGGGATCCTACTACGAGCAGTACTTC.

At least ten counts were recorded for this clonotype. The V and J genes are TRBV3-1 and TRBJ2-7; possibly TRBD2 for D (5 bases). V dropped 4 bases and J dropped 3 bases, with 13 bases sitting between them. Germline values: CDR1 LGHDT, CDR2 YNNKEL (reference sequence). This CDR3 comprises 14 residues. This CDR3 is CASSREGKGYEQYF. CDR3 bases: TGTGCCAGCAGCCGCGAGGGAAAGGGCTACGAGCAGTACTTC.

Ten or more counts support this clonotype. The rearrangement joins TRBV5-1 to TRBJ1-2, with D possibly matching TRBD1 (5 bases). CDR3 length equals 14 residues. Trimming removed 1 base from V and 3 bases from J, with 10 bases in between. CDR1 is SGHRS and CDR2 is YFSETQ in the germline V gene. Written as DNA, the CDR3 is TGCGCCAGCAGCTTGTTTCAGGGTTACTATGGCTACACCTTC. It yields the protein CASSLFQGYYGYTF.

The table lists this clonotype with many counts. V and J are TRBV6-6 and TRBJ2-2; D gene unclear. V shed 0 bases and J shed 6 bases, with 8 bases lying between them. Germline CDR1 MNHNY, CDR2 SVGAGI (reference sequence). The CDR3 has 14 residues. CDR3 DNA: TGTGCCAGCAGTTACTCGCTAAGCGCCGGGGAGCTGTTTTTT. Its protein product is CASSYSLSAGELFF.

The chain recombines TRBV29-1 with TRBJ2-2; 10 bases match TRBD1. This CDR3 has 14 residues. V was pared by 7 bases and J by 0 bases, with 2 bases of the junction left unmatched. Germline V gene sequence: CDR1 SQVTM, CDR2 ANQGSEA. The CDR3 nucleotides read TGCAGCGCTGGACAGGGGGCGAACACCGGGGAGCTGTTTTTT. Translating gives CSAGQGANTGELFF.

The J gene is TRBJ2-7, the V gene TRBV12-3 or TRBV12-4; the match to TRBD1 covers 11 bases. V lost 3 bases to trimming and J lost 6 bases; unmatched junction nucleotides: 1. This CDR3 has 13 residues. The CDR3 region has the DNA TGTGCCAGCAGTTTTGGGACAGGGGGCGAGCAGTACGTC. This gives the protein CASSFGTGGEQYV.

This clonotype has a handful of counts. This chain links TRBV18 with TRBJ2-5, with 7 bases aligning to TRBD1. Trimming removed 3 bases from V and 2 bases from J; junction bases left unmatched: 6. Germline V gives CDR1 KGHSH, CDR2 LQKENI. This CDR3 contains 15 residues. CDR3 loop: CASSPVLGQQETQYF. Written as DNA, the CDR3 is TGTGCCAGCTCACCGGTCCTGGGACAGCAAGAGACCCAGTACTTC.

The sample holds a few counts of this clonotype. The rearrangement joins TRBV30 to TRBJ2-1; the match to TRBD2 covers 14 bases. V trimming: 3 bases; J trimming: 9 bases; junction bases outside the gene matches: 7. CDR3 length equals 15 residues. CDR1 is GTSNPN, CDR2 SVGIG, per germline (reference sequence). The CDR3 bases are TGTGCCTGGAGGGGACTAGCGGGAGAGGGTGGTGAGCAGTTCTTC. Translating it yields CAWRGLAGEGGEQFF.

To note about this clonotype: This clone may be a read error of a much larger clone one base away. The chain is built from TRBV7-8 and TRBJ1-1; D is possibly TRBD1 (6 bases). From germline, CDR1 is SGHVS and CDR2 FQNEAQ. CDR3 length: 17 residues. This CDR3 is CVSSLGGFVAMNTEAFF. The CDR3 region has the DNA TGTGTCAGCAGCTTAGGGGGATTTGTGGCTATGAACACTGAAGCTTTCTTT.

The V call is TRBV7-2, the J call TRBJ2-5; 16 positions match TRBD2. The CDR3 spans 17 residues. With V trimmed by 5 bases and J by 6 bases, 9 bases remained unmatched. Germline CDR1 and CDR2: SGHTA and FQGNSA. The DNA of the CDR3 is TGTGCCAGCAGCCCGGGACTAGCGGGAGGGTTGTTGAAGACCCAGTACTTC. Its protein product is CASSPGLAGGLLKTQYF.

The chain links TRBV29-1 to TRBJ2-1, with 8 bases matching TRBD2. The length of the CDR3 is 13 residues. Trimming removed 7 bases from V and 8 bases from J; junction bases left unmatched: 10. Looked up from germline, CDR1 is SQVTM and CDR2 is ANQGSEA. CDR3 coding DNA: TGCAGCGGAAGCGGGAGAAGTCCCTATGAGCAGTTCTTC. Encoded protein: CSGSGRSPYEQFF.

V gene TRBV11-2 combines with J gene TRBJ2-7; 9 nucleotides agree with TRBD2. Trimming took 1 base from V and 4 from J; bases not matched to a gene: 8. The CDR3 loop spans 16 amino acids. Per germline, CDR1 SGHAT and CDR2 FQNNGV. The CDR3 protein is CASSLGIAGVGYEQYV. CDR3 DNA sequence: TGTGCCAGCAGCTTAGGTATAGCGGGGGTCGGATACGAGCAGTACGTC.

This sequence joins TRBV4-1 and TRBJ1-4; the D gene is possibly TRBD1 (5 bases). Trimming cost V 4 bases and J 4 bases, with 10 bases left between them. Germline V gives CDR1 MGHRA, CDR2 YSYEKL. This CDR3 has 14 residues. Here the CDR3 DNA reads TGCGCCAGCAGCCCCCGGGACCTTAATGAAAAACTGTTTTTT. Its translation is CASSPRDLNEKLFF.